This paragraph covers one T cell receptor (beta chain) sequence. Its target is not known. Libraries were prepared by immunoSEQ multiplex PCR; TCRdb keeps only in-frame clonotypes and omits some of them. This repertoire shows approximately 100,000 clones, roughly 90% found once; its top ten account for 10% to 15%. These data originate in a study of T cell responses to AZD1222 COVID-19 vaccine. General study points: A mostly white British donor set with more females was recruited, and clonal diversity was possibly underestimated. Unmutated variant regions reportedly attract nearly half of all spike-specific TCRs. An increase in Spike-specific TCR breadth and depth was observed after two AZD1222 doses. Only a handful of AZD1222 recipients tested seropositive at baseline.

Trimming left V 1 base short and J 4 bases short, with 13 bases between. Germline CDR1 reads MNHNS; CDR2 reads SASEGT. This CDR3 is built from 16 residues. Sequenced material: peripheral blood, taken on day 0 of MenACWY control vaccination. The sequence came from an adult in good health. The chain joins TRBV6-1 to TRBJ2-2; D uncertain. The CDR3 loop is CASSEGPWWGTGELFF. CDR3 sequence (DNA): TGTGCCAGCAGTGAAGGCCCCTGGTGGGGCACCGGGGAGCTGTTTTTT.